The 10 T cell receptor beta chains reported below all come from one sample, sequenced in a study of human T cells and chemical hapten exposure. Each CDR3 protein gets one entry after TCRdb re-called the RACE reads with MiXCR. The profile shows around 250,000 distinct CDR3 sequences, approximately 8.6% of them singletons. The sample's time point: pre-sensitization, week 0. Treatment: therapeutic diphenylcyclopropenone sensitization with weekly scalp DPC. Sample: whole blood, taken in connection with sensitization to the hapten diphenylcyclopropenone (DPC). These receptors were collected from a woman aged 40-49 years with alopecia areata. Some clones in this sample may be carry-over from other donors' samples.

This clonotype was recorded at least ten times. The chain recombines TRBV10-3 with TRBJ1-1; D might be TRBD1 (5 bases). Trimming left V 4 bases short and J 5 bases short, with 11 bases between. The CDR3 has 13 amino acids. Germline assignment: CDR1 ENHRY and CDR2 SYGVKD. Here the CDR3 DNA reads TGTGCCATCAGTGTGGGGGAAAGGACTGAAGCTTTCTTT. This translates into CAISVGERTEAFF.

The V gene is TRBV28, the J gene TRBJ2-1; TRBD1 matches at 8 bases. This CDR3 has 14 residues. After removal of 4 bases from V and 5 bases from J, the junction contained 4 bases not matched to a gene. CDR1 and CDR2 (germline): MDHEN, SYDVKM. The CDR3 loop reads CASSYRGRNNEQFF. CDR3 sequence (DNA): TGTGCCAGCAGTTACAGGGGGAGGAACAATGAGCAGTTCTTC.

The table lists this clonotype with many counts. V is TRBV29-1 and J is TRBJ1-1; a weak D match, TRBD1 (5 bases). V was pared by 4 bases and J by 13 bases, with 16 bases between. Per germline, CDR1 SQVTM and CDR2 ANQGSEA. CDR3 length equals 11 residues. CDR3 coding DNA: TGCAGCGTTGGAGGGGACCCCGGTAGTTTCTTT. This gives the protein CSVGGDPGSFF.

This clonotype was observed a few times. The chain links TRBV6-6 to TRBJ1-5; D gene unclear. V gave up 6 bases and J gave up 0 bases, with 12 bases separating them. Germline lookup yields CDR1 MNHNY and CDR2 SVGAGI (reference sequence). CDR3 length equals 15 residues. The CDR3 is CASRPDTYSNQPQHF. In nucleotides, the CDR3 is TGTGCCAGCAGACCCGACACCTATAGCAATCAGCCCCAGCATTTT.

This chain uses TRBV28 with TRBJ2-1; D is possibly TRBD1 (6 bases). The CDR3 is 14 residues long. Per the germline V gene, CDR1 is MDHEN and CDR2 is SYDVKM. The V and J ends lost 7 bases and 12 bases respectively, with 22 bases between them. The CDR3 is CASTGEGAVLRQFF. The CDR3 DNA reads as TGTGCCAGCACAGGGGAAGGCGCAGTCCTTCGGCAGTTCTTC. Variable domain in full (rest from reference TRBV28 and TRBJ2-1): DVKVTQSSRYLVKRTGEKVFLECVQDMDHENMFWYRQDPGLGLRLIYFSYDVKMKEKGDIPEGYSVSREKKERFSLILESASTNQTSMYLCASTGEGAVLRQFFGPGTRLTVL.

This clonotype has a handful of counts. This chain connects TRBV10-3 to TRBJ1-1; D is possibly TRBD1 (6 bases). CDR1 and CDR2 from the germline V gene are ENHRY and SYGVKD. The CDR3 runs 17 residues. The V gene lost 3 bases and the J gene lost 4 bases, with 21 bases spanning the gap. CDR3 nucleotide sequence: TGTGCCATCAGTGAAGGGCAGGGGCCCCCTGGTTCCACTGAAGCTTTCTTT. Translation gives CAISEGQGPPGSTEAFF.

This clonotype was detected a few times. This chain links TRBV29-1 with TRBJ2-5; TRBD2 agrees at 10 bases. J was trimmed by 3 bases and V by 6 bases; bases with no gene match: 10. Germline values: CDR1 SQVTM, CDR2 ANQGSEA. CDR3 size: 15 residues. CDR3 sequence (DNA): TGCAGCGTAGCCCGGGGTAGCGGGGGGAAAGAGACCCAGTACTTC. This codes for CSVARGSGGKETQYF. Supplemented by reference TRBV29-1 and TRBJ2-5, the full variable domain reads SAVISQKPSRDICQRGTSLTIQCQVDSQVTMMFWYRQQPGQSLTLIATANQGSEATYESGFVIDKFPISRPNLTFSTLTVSNMSPEDSSIYLCSVARGSGGKETQYFGPGTRLLVL.

The chain joins TRBV7-2 to TRBJ2-3, with D uncertain. Trimming pared 5 bases from V and 4 bases from J, leaving 10 bases between. The CDR3 runs 13 residues. The V gene's germline CDR1 is SGHTA and CDR2 FQGNSA. CDR3: CASSTRPADTQYF. The CDR3 coding sequence is TGTGCCAGCAGCACAAGACCCGCAGATACGCAGTATTTT.

This clonotype was detected many times. The chain is built from TRBV12-3 or TRBV12-4 and TRBJ2-6; 7 bases agree with TRBD1. The J segment lost 2 bases and the V segment lost 5 bases, leaving 3 bases of the junction unmatched. There are 15 residues in the CDR3. The DNA of the CDR3 is TGTGCCAGCAGTCGGCAGGGGGCTGGGGCCAACGTCCTGACTTTC. Its protein product is CASSRQGAGANVLTF.

A few counts support this clonotype. The rearrangement joins TRBV20-1 to TRBJ1-1, with D tentatively TRBD1 (6 bases). CDR1 and CDR2 from the germline V gene are DFQATT and SNEGSKA (reference sequence). The V and J ends lost 6 bases and 11 bases respectively, with 19 bases between them. This CDR3 contains 12 residues. CDR3 DNA sequence: TGCAGTGCCCTAGTAATATCGGGGGCCGCTTTCTTT. It is translated as CSALVISGAAFF.